The source of this T cell receptor (beta chain) is a study of control samples from healthy donors and cancer patients. The CDR3 totals 16 residues. Trimming took 0 bases from V and 0 from J, leaving 9 bases between them. Germline V gene sequence: CDR1 SGHRS, CDR2 YFSETQ. Profiled with immunoSEQ multiplex PCR; TCRdb holds only in-frame clones, not every one. The sample shows 260,000 or so clones, around 79% of them seen only once. The V call is TRBV5-1, the J call TRBJ2-2, with D possibly being TRBD2 (6 bases). Specimen: PBMCs. The source of this sequence is an older woman with lung cancer. The CDR3 is CASSLARGANTGELFF. CDR3 coding DNA: TGCGCCAGCAGCTTGGCGCGGGGCGCGAACACCGGGGAGCTGTTTTTT.